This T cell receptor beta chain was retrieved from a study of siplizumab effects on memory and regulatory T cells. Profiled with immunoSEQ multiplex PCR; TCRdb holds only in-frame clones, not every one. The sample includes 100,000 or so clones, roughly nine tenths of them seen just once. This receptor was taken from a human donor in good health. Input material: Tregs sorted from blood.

The CDR3 DNA reads as TGTGCCAGCAGCCTGGGGATGCGCGAGCAGTACTTC. This translates into CASSLGMREQYF. The chain links TRBV2 to TRBJ2-7; D gene uncertain. This CDR3 comprises 12 residues. The V gene's germline CDR1 is SNHLY and CDR2 FYNNEI. The germline V and J ends were trimmed by 6 bases and 6 bases, with 12 bases remaining between them.